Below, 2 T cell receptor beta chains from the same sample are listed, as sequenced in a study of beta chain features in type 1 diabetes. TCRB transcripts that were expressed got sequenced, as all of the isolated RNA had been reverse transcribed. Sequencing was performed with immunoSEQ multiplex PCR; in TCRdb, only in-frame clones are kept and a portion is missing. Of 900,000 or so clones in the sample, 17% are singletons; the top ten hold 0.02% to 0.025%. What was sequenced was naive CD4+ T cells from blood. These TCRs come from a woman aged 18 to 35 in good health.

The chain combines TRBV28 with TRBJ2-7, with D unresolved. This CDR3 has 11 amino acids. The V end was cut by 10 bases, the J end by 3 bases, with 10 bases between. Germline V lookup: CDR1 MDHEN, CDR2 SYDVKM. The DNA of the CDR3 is TGTGCCACTCGGTCCGACTACGAGCAGTACTTC. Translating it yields CATRSDYEQYF.

In DNA, the CDR3 is TGTGCCAGCAGTTCTCCGGGCTTAAATCAGCCCCAGCATTTT. Its protein is CASSSPGLNQPQHF. The V gene is TRBV28, the J gene TRBJ1-5; D uncertain. V was cut by 4 bases and J by 4 bases, with 11 bases left in between. CDR1 is MDHEN, CDR2 SYDVKM, per germline. CDR3 length equals 14 residues.